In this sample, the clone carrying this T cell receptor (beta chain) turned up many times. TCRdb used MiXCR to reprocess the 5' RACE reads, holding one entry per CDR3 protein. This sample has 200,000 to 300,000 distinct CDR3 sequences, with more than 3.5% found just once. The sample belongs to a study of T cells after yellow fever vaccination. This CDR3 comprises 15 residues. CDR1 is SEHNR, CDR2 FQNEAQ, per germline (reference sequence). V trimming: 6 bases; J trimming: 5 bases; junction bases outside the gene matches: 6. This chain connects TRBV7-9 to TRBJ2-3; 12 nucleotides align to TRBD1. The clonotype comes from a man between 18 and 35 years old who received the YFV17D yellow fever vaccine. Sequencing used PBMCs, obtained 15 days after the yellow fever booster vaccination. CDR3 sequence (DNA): TGTGCCAGCAGTTGGGACAGGGGGCAGAAAGATACGCAGTATTTT. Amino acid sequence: CASSWDRGQKDTQYF.